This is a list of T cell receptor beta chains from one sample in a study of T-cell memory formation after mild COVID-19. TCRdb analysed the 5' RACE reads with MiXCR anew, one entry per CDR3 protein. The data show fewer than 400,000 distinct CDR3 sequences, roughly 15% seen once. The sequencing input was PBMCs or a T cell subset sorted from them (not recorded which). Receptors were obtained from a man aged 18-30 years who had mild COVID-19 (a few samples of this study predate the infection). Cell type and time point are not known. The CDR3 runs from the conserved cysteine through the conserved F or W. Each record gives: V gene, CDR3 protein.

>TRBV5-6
CASSLDRGTLHF
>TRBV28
CASYSDWGLGKLFF
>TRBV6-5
CASSYQSGGTEAFF
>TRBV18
CASSPAAGLGNEQYF
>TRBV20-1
CSARLTPVGDGTEAFF
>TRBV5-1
CASSGGQVKTEAFF
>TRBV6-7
CASPGANYGYTF
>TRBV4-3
CASSQGTGGFSSPLHF
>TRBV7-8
CASRPVPSSYNSPLHF
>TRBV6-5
CASSSDRRGYGYTF
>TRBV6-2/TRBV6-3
CASSRTTAHNEQFF
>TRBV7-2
CASSLVVGPFTDTQYF
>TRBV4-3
CASSQARLGGELFF
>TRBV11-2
CASSLVLAGGYNEQFF
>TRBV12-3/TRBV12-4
CASSSWRTQYF
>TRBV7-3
CASSPANADTQYF
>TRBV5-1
CASSLTGEETQYF
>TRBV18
CASSPRPDPAEDGYTF
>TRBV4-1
CASSRIPGEQYF
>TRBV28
CASRVDTSYGYTF
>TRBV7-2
CASSLRQAAYEQYF
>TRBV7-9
CASSLGSQQGNTEAFF
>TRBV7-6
CASTHGAGDYEQYF
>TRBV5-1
CASSFPLQGAGGYTF
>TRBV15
CATSGELWGAGGYTF
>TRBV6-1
CASSEVLGTWDTEAFF
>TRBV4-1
CASSQEGHGTGVGYTF
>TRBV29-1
CSVEVPKLNTEAFF
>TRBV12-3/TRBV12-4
CASSPMILPYNEQFF
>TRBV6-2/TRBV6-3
CASSYPGNTIYF
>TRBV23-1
CASSQVSSVREPGLVPYNEQFF
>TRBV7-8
CASSSDRWGSGELFF
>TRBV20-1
CSARRAGRGFGTDTQYF
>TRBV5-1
CASSYSGSSYNSPLHF
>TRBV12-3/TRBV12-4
CASKRTGSSLSEQYF
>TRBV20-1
CSALRQGIAAEAFF
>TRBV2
CASSEGGPLYEQYF
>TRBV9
CASSVDAGSYEQYF